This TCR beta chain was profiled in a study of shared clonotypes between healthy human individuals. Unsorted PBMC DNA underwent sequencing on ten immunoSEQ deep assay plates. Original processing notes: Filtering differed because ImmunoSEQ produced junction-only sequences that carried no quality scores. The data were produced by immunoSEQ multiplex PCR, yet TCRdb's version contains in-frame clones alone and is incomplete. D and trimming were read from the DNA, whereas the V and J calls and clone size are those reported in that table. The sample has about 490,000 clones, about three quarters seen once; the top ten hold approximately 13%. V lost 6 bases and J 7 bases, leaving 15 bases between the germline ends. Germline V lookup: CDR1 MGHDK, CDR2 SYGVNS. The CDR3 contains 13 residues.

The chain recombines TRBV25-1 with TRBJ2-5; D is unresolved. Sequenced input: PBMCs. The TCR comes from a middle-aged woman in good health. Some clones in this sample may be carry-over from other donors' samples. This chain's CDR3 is CASSDRPVRTQYF. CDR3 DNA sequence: TGTGCCAGCAGCGATCGGCCAGTTCGGACCCAGTACTTC.